The TCR beta chain described here comes from a study of blood T cell repertoires in COVID-19. Assay used: immunoSEQ multiplex PCR; TCRdb lists only in-frame clones, some missing. Of about 280,000 clones listed, about 87% were seen once; the top ten hold roughly 4.3%. Losses at the gene ends were 2 bases for V and 6 bases for J; bases not matched to a gene: 14. CDR3 size: 18 residues. Germline V gene data show CDR1 as KGHDR and CDR2 as SFDVKD. The rearrangement uses TRBV24-1 and TRBJ2-1; 8 bases are a match to TRBD1. The source is a woman aged 25 to 45 with acute COVID-19. Sequencing was done on a sample of PBMCs or T cells enriched from blood (not recorded which). Here the CDR3 DNA reads TGTGCCACCAGTGATTCCCTAAGCCCGACAGGGGAGCTCAATGAGCAGTTCTTC. Its protein product is CATSDSLSPTGELNEQFF.